This T cell receptor beta chain was observed in a study of patients and donors after allogeneic stem cell transplantation. Via MiXCR, TCRdb re-called the RT-PCR reads, giving one row per CDR3 protein. The table records some 200,000 distinct CDR3 sequences, around two fifths of them present only once. The germline CDR1 and CDR2 sequences are MNHEY and SVGAGI. The V gene end was trimmed by 6 bases and the J gene end by 3 bases; junction bases not matched to a gene: 3. The CDR3 is 14 amino acids. Sequencing used blood, either unsorted or a sorted T cell fraction (not recorded which). The origin of this receptor is a human donor who was either an allogeneic HSCT recipient or a stem cell or donor lymphocyte infusion donor (not recorded which). It is not recorded whose cells these are; they may come from a transplant donor. V gene TRBV6-5 combines with J gene TRBJ2-7; 12 bases agree with TRBD2. The CDR3 coding sequence is TGTGCCAGCAGGACGACTAGCGGGAGCTACGAGCAGTACTTC. Residues: CASRTTSGSYEQYF.